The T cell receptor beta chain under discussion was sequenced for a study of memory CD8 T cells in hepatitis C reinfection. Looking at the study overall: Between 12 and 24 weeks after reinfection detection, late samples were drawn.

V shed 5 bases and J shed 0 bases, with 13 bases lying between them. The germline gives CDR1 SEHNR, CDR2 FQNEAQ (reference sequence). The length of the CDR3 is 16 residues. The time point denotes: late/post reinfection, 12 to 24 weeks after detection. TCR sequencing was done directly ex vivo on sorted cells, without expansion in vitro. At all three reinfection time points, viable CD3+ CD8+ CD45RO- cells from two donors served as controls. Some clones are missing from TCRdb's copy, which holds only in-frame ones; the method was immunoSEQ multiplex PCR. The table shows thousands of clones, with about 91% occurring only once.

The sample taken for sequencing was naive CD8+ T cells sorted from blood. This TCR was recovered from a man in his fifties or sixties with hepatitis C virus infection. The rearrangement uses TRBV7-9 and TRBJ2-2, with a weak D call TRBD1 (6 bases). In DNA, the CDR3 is TGTGCCAGCAGCCCCCCCACAGGGCCGAACACCGGGGAGCTGTTTTTT. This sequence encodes CASSPPTGPNTGELFF.